The 13 T cell receptor beta chains given below trace back to one sample, sequenced in a study of T-cell memory formation after mild COVID-19. TCRdb called the 5' RACE reads again in MiXCR, with one record for every CDR3 protein. The sample contains under 300,000 distinct CDR3 sequences, roughly 17% of which appear only once. The sample was PBMCs or a T cell subset sorted from them (not recorded which). The source is a man younger than 30 who had mild COVID-19 (a few samples of this study predate the infection). Cell type and time point are not known.

The chain links TRBV7-2 to TRBJ2-3; 8 positions match TRBD1. Germline V lookup: CDR1 SGHTA, CDR2 FQGNSA. V shed 9 bases, J shed 0 bases, and the junction held 5 bases outside the gene matches. This CDR3 region has 14 residues. The CDR3 bases are TGTGCCAGTCAGGGGGCTTTTAGCACAGATACGCAGTATTTT. This translates into CASQGAFSTDTQYF.

The CDR3 DNA reads as TGTGCCAGCAGTTACGGGGTGAATACGCAGTATTTT. Amino acids: CASSYGVNTQYF. The chain joins TRBV6-2 or TRBV6-3 to TRBJ2-3; D is uncertain. CDR1 and CDR2 (germline): MNHEY, SVGEGT. Trimming cost V 2 bases and J 7 bases, with 7 bases left between them. CDR3 length: 12 residues.

The chain carries TRBV12-3 or TRBV12-4 and TRBJ2-5; D call uncertain. V shed 10 bases and J shed 5 bases, with 8 bases lying between them. This CDR3 contains 10 residues. CDR3 in DNA: TGTGCCAACCCTCCCGAGACCCAGTACTTC. As protein: CANPPETQYF.

This clonotype turned up a few times. V usage is TRBV12-3 or TRBV12-4 and J usage is TRBJ2-3; 8 positions agree with TRBD1. This CDR3 has 15 amino acids. Germline trimming cut 5 bases from V and 4 bases from J; bases unmatched to any gene: 8. CDR3 in DNA: TGTGCCAGCAGTCGGACAGGGTGGCGATCAGATACGCAGTATTTT. It yields the protein CASSRTGWRSDTQYF.

V is TRBV7-9 and J is TRBJ2-5; 10 bases map to TRBD1. The germline CDR1 and CDR2 sequences are SEHNR and FQNEAQ (reference sequence). This CDR3 has 15 residues. V trimming: 5 bases; J trimming: 6 bases; junction bases outside the gene matches: 9. The CDR3 loop reads CASSADRGLSQTQYF. CDR3 sequence (DNA): TGTGCCAGCAGCGCGGACAGGGGGTTGTCACAGACCCAGTACTTC.

This clonotype was seen many times. The chain joins TRBV7-9 to TRBJ2-7; D remains unclear. The CDR3 is 11 residues long. The V and J ends lost 6 bases and 4 bases respectively, with 7 bases between them. Germline V gives CDR1 SEHNR, CDR2 FQNEAQ (reference sequence). DNA for the CDR3: TGTGCCAGCAGTAACCGTTACGAGCAGTACTTC. Its translation is CASSNRYEQYF.

The CDR3 region has the DNA TGCAGTGCTAATACAGGGAGTCAGCCCCAGCATTTT. Protein sequence: CSANTGSQPQHF. V and J are TRBV20-1 and TRBJ1-5; tentatively, D is TRBD1 (6 bases). Looked up from germline, CDR1 is DFQATT and CDR2 is SNEGSKA (reference sequence). The ends were cut back, 4 bases at V and 6 bases at J, with 10 bases in the middle. CDR3 length: 12 residues.

This clonotype was recorded many times. The chain couples TRBV27 to TRBJ2-1; 7 bases are shared with TRBD1. V trimming: 0 bases; J trimming: 10 bases; junction bases outside the gene matches: 9. The CDR3 covers 15 residues. The germline gives CDR1 MNHEY, CDR2 SMNVEV (reference sequence). The CDR3 DNA is TGTGCCAGCAGTTTATCAGGGACAGAACGACAGGAGCAGTTCTTC. Its protein product is CASSLSGTERQEQFF.

The chain carries TRBV6-2 or TRBV6-3 and TRBJ2-7; perhaps TRBD2 as D (6 bases). CDR3 size: 13 residues. Germline CDR1 and CDR2: MNHEY and SVGEGT. Deletions cut 6 bases from V and 3 bases from J, with 12 bases between. The CDR3 DNA reads as TGTGCCAGCAGCCGGGGAGGAGTCTACGAGCAGTACGTC. Encoded protein: CASSRGGVYEQYV.

In this sample, this clonotype turned up a few times. This rearrangement joins TRBV3-1 to TRBJ1-4; possible D gene TRBD1, 5 bases. There are 14 residues in the CDR3. The germline gives CDR1 LGHDT, CDR2 YNNKEL (reference sequence). Trimming took 4 bases from V and 8 from J, leaving 14 bases between them. CDR3 DNA sequence: TGTGCCAGCAGCCTTAAGGGGCAGAGCGAAAAACTGTTTTTT. Translating it yields CASSLKGQSEKLFF.

The chain joins TRBV5-6 to TRBJ1-2; 9 bases align to TRBD1. V shed 2 bases and J 6 bases; nucleotides not matched to a gene: 2. The CDR3 spans 13 residues. Germline V CDR1 and CDR2: SGHDT, YYEEEE. This CDR3 is CASSLYRGHGYTF. CDR3 DNA: TGTGCCAGCAGCTTATACAGGGGGCATGGCTACACCTTC. The full variable domain, completed using reference TRBV5-6 and TRBJ1-2, is DAGVTQSPTHLIKTRGQQVTLRCSPKSGHDTVSWYQQALGQGPQFIFQYYEEEERQRGNFPDRFSGHQFPNYSSELNVNALLLGDSALYLCASSLYRGHGYTFGSGTRLTVV.

The chain links TRBV28 to TRBJ1-5; D is undetermined. Germline CDR1 reads MDHEN; CDR2 reads SYDVKM. The CDR3 has 15 amino acids. Between the trimmed V and J ends, which lost 5 bases and 7 bases, there was a span of 18 bases. The CDR3 nucleotides are TGTGCCAGCAGTCCGTCCAGAGGGTTAGGACAGCCCCAGCATTTT. Translation gives CASSPSRGLGQPQHF.

This clonotype was found a few times. The rearrangement joins TRBV5-1 to TRBJ2-5; 14 bases are shared with TRBD2. The CDR3 covers 16 residues. V gave up 4 bases and J gave up 4 bases; unmatched junction bases: 6. Germline-derived CDR1 and CDR2 are SGHRS and YFSETQ. The CDR3 protein is CASSGGTSGGPETQYF. The CDR3 bases are TGCGCCAGCAGCGGAGGGACTAGCGGGGGTCCAGAGACCCAGTACTTC.